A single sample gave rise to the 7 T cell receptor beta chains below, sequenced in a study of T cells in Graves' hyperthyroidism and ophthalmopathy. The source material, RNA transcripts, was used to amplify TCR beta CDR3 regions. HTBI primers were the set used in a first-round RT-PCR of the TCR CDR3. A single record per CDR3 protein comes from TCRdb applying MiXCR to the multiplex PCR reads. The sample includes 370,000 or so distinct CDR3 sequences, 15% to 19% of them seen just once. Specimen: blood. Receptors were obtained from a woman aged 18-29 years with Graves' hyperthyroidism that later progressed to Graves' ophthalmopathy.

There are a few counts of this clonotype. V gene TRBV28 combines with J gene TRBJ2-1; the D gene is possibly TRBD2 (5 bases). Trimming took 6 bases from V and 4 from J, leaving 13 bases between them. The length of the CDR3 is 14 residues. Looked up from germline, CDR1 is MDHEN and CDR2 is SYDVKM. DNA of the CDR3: TGTGCCAGCAGATGGGCGGGTCTATACAATGAGCAGTTCTTC. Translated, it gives CASRWAGLYNEQFF.

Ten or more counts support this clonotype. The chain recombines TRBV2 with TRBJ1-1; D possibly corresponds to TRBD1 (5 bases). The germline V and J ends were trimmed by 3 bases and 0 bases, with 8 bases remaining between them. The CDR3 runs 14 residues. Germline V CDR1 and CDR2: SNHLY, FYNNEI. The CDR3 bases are TGTGCCAGCAGTGAGAGGGGCCTGAACACTGAAGCTTTCTTT. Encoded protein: CASSERGLNTEAFF.

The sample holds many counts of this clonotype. As DNA, the CDR3 is TGTGCCAGCAGCGTAGTTGGAGGGACCCAGTACTTC. It encodes CASSVVGGTQYF. This chain connects TRBV9 to TRBJ2-5, with a tentative D call TRBD2 (5 bases). Per the germline V gene, CDR1 is SGDLS and CDR2 is YYNGEE. This CDR3 has 12 amino acids. V lost 0 bases and J lost 7, with 7 bases in between.

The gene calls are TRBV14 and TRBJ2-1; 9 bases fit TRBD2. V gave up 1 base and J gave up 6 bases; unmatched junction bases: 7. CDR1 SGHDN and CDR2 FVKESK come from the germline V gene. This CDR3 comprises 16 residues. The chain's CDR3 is CASSQGISGSPNEQFF. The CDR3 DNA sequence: TGTGCCAGCAGCCAAGGGATTAGCGGGAGTCCCAATGAGCAGTTCTTC. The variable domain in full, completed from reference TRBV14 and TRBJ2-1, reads EAGVTQFPSHSVIEKGQTVTLRCDPISGHDNLYWYRRVMGKEIKFLLHFVKESKQDESGMPNNRFLAERTGGTYSTLKVQPAELEDSGVYFCASSQGISGSPNEQFFGPGTRLTVL.

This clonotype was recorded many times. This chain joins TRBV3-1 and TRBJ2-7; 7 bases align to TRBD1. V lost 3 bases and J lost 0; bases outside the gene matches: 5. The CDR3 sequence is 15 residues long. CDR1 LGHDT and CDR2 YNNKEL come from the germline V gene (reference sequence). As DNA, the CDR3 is TGTGCCAGCAGCCAGCCGGGACAGAGCTCCTACGAGCAGTACTTC. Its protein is CASSQPGQSSYEQYF.

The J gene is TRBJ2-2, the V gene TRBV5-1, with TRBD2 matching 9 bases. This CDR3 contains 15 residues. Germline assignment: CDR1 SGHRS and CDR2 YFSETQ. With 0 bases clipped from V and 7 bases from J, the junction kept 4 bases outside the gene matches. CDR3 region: CASSLGVAGVGELFF. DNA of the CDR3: TGCGCCAGCAGCTTGGGGGTAGCGGGAGTCGGGGAGCTGTTTTTT.

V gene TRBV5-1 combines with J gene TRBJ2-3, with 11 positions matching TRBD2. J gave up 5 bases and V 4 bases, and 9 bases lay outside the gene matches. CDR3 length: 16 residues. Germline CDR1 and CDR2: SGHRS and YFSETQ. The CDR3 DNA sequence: TGCGCCAGCAGCGGAACGACTAGCGGGGTTATAGATACGCAGTATTTT. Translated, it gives CASSGTTSGVIDTQYF. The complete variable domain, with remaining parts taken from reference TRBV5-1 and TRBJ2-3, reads KAGVTQTPRYLIKTRGQQVTLSCSPISGHRSVSWYQQTPGQGLQFLFEYFSETQRNKGNFPGRFSGRQFSNSRSEMNVSTLELGDSALYLCASSGTTSGVIDTQYFGPGTRLTVL.